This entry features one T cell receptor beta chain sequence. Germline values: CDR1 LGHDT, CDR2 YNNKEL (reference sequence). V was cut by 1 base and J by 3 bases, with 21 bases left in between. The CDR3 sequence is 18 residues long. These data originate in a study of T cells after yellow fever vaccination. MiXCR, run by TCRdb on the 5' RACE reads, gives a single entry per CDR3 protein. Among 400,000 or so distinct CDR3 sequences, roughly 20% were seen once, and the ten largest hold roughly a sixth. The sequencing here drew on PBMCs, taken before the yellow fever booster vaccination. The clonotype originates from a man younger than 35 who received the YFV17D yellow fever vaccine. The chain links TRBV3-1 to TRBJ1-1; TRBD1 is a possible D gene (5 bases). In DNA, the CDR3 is TGTGCCAGCAGCCAAGGAGTCTGGGACGCAGGGATGGACACTGAAGCTTTCTTT. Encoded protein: CASSQGVWDAGMDTEAFF.